Reported below is one T cell receptor beta chain. Its specific antigen is unknown. Base qualities are not recorded, but no much larger clone differs from it by a single base. This entry is derived from a study of blood T cell repertoires in COVID-19 (dated by TCRdb to the early 2020s). Describing the broader study: Samples covering the acute and convalescent phases of COVID-19 were provided by collaborators in the United States, Italy and Spain. The material from the prospective study consisted of cDNA or gDNA derived from T cells, B-cell-depleted T cells, or PBMCs. The dataset comprised deeply sampled blood TCRbeta repertoires from subjects exposed to, actively infected with, or recovered from COVID-19. The repertoires were released in a freely available public database intended as a resource for research on the immune response to SARS-CoV-2. Samples were obtained from the ongoing ImmuneRACE study (first 160 participants) and from 950 to 1,500 subjects provided by 6 global collaborators. Sample metadata almost always included a de-identified subject ID, COVID-19 status, age in years and sex. Where available, HLA class I and class II types were obtained from metadata supplied by the sample provider rather than from assay-based typing.

Summary of the overall study and its limitations: The amount of clinical and demographic metadata varied by source and participant and was provided uncurated.

The immunoSEQ Assay, a bias-controlled multiplex PCR, was used to amplify TCRbeta CDR3 regions from genomic DNA. Regarding the original processing steps: Within the assay, amplification of reference gene primers was used to estimate how many nucleated cells each sample contained. Sequence reads were collapsed and filtered to measure the absolute abundance of every unique TCRbeta CDR3 rearrangement. For each sample, productive Simpson clonality was calculated as the square root of Simpson's diversity index across productive rearrangements. TCRdb obtained this table from immuneACCESS and retained in-frame rearrangements with V and J assigned. These tables miss some clones; where compared with another copy, unresolved V genes account for less than half of the shortfall, and the remainder is unexplained. The V and J calls and clone size are taken from that table; D and trimming were inferred from the DNA. The sample records under 300,000 clones, approximately 84% of which are singletons. Jointly, the top ten make up more than 1.1% of the sample.

In Seattle, one collaborating source enrolled patients while the infection was active and tracked those patients longitudinally over the course of disease. The collaborating institutions used their own protocols to collect whole blood in K2EDTA tubes. For TCRbeta analysis, collaborators shipped samples in one of three forms: frozen whole blood, isolated PBMCs, or DNA extracted from either of those sample types. The TCR sequence derives from a human donor with COVID-19, enrolled during active disease. The donor label of this sample is uncertain. The material sequenced was peripheral blood.

CDR3 sequence: CASRPRLVDTEAFF. The DNA sequence follows: TGTGCCAGCAGACCCCGACTTGTGGACACTGAAGCTTTCTTT. In this chain, TRBV6-9 is recombined with TRBJ1-1; a confident D gene designation cannot be given. Deletion took 6 bases off V and 3 bases off J, with a span of 14 bases between the germline ends. The germline V gene sets CDR1 to MNHGY and CDR2 to SVAAGI. The CDR3 goes from the cysteine to the phenylalanine over 14 residues. Only the CDR3 DNA is retained, 42 bases long and in frame from the first base.